Each of the 11 T cell receptor beta chains below was sequenced from the same sample in a study of T cell responses to AZD1222 COVID-19 vaccine (dated by TCRdb to about 2021). Sample time point, as interpreted from the label and publication: about 28 days (+/-7) after the second vaccine dose. Library method: the immunoSEQ multiplex PCR assay. The table comes from immuneACCESS by way of TCRdb, which keeps in-frame sequences with V and J called. Part of the clones is missing from these tables; in studies checked, under half for an unresolved V gene and the rest for unknown reasons. Present in this sample are around 120,000 clones, roughly 91% of which were seen just once. The ten largest clones represent approximately 5% of the sample. This material consisted of peripheral blood, taken 28 days after the second AZD1222 dose. These receptors were collected from an adult who received the AZD1222 COVID-19 vaccine.

This clone was counted a single time. The chain employs TRBV6-5 and TRBJ1-2, with D possibly matching TRBD1 (5 bases). The CDR3 covers 14 residues. Germline V gene lookup returns CDR1 MNHEY and CDR2 SVGAGI. V was cut by 8 bases and J by 1 base, with 14 bases left in between. CDR3 DNA sequence: TGTGCCAGCCATCTGGGGACGGATAACTATGGCTACACCTTC. Amino acids: CASHLGTDNYGYTF.

In nucleotides, the CDR3 is TGTGCCAGTAGTATTTTGGGGGGCAGTTCACCCCTCCACTTT. Its translation is CASSILGGSSPLHF. The V and J genes are TRBV19 and TRBJ1-6; perhaps TRBD1 as D (6 bases). V lost 3 bases, J lost 9 bases, and 12 bases lay in between. Germline V gene sequence: CDR1 LNHDA, CDR2 SQIVND (reference sequence). The CDR3 has 14 amino acids.

The chain joins TRBV19 to TRBJ1-1; possible D gene TRBD1, 6 bases. Germline CDR1 and CDR2: LNHDA and SQIVND (reference sequence). The CDR3 length is 14 residues. V lost 4 bases and J 3 bases, leaving 12 bases between the germline ends. CDR3 sequence (DNA): TGTGCCAGTAGTACTACAGGGTGGGACACTGAAGCTTTCTTT. Translated: CASSTTGWDTEAFF.

The chain has TRBV7-2 and TRBJ1-2; D gene unclear. The CDR3 length is 17 residues. V was shortened by 1 base and J by 1 base, with 16 bases between the two germline ends. CDR1 is SGHTA, CDR2 FQGNSA, per germline. CDR3 bases: TGTGCCAGCAGCTTAGATTTATACCAGCCCAATAACTATGGCTACACCTTC. It is translated as CASSLDLYQPNNYGYTF.

The V gene is TRBV12-5, the J gene TRBJ2-5, with no clear D. From germline, CDR1 is LGHNT and CDR2 FRNRAP. This CDR3 has 10 residues. Trimming took 6 bases from V and 5 from J, leaving 4 bases between them. The DNA of the CDR3 is TGTGCTAGTGGAGTGGAGACCCAGTACTTC. The encoded protein is CASGVETQYF.

The CDR3 protein is CASSERVNYGYTF. The CDR3 coding sequence is TGTGCCAGCAGTGAGAGGGTTAACTATGGCTACACCTTC. V is TRBV6-1 and J is TRBJ1-2; no reliable D call. The CDR3 is 13 amino acids. Germline loops: CDR1 MNHNS, CDR2 SASEGT. Trimming pared 3 bases from V and 1 base from J, leaving 6 bases between.

The chain links TRBV5-8 to TRBJ1-1; no firm D call. Germline assignment: CDR1 SGHTS and CDR2 YDEGEE. The CDR3 contains 16 residues. V was shortened by 0 bases and J by 0 bases, with 12 bases between the two germline ends. The CDR3 region is CASSLEPAGLNTEAFF. For the CDR3, the DNA is TGTGCCAGCAGCTTGGAACCCGCAGGCTTGAACACTGAAGCTTTCTTT.

This chain uses TRBV28 with TRBJ2-5; 10 nucleotides agree with TRBD2. V lost 2 bases and J lost 4; bases outside the gene matches: 7. Germline values: CDR1 MDHEN, CDR2 SYDVKM. The CDR3 has 16 amino acids. This chain's CDR3 is CASSLIASGGGETQYF. The CDR3 nucleotides are TGTGCCAGCAGTTTAATCGCCAGCGGGGGGGGAGAGACCCAGTACTTC.

The V gene is TRBV5-4, the J gene TRBJ2-2; 14 bases agree with TRBD2. The ends lost 4 bases at V and 6 bases at J; junction bases unmatched: 14. Germline values: CDR1 SGHNT, CDR2 YYREEE (reference sequence). The CDR3 has 19 residues. Here the CDR3 reads CASSPPGLAGVSGSGELFF. CDR3 sequence (DNA): TGTGCCAGCAGCCCCCCGGGACTAGCGGGAGTATCAGGTTCCGGGGAGCTGTTTTTT.

The genes are TRBV5-8 and TRBJ2-2; perhaps TRBD2 as D (6 bases). There are 17 residues in the CDR3. The V end was cut by 2 bases, the J end by 3 bases, with 17 bases between. CDR1 is SGHTS, CDR2 YDEGEE, per germline. CDR3: CASSFSLTGLHTGELFF. The CDR3 region has the DNA TGTGCCAGCAGCTTTTCTCTAACGGGACTTCACACCGGGGAGCTGTTTTTT.

V and J are TRBV24-1 and TRBJ1-2, with TRBD1 matching over 7 bases. V dropped 2 bases and J dropped 4; count of bases not matched to a gene: 3. CDR1 is KGHDR and CDR2 is SFDVKD in the germline V gene. The CDR3 is 14 amino acids. The CDR3 DNA follows: TGTGCCACCAGTGATTCGGACAGGTCCTATGGCTACACCTTC. Residues: CATSDSDRSYGYTF.